This T cell receptor (beta chain) comes out of a study of molecular identifiers for immune sequencing clone quantification. The ends were cut back, 4 bases at V and 2 bases at J, with 9 bases in the middle. CDR1 is SGHNT, CDR2 YYREEE, per germline (reference sequence). This CDR3 is 13 amino acids long. TCRdb fed the PCR reads into MiXCR, producing one record per CDR3 protein. The sample consists of about 65,000 distinct CDR3 sequences, about 18% of them appearing once. Sequenced sample: naive CD8+ T cells from blood, with Jurkat cell RNA spiked in. Described subset: FACS-sorted CD8+CD4-CCR7+CD45RA+ naive T cells. The clonotype was recovered from a human donor in good health. Some libraries in this study had Jurkat cell RNA spiked in. This chain joins TRBV5-4 and TRBJ1-1; D is ambiguous. The CDR3 sequence: CASSPPSNTEAFF. The CDR3 DNA reads TGTGCCAGCAGCCCCCCATCTAACACTGAAGCTTTCTTT.